This TCR beta chain comes out of a study of breast tumors, draining lymph nodes, adjacent tissues. About this clonotype: Its antigen is undetermined.

Findings and caveats of the study: Tumor T cell lymph node origin was a supported hypothesis, not proven. Tumor repertoires ranked between lymph nodes and nontumor tissue in diversity, with V and J gene preferences.

Axillary draining lymph nodes of breast cancer patients supplied the node samples. One entry per CDR3 protein, called by TCRdb with MiXCR from the multiplex PCR reads. The table lists 180,000 or so distinct CDR3 sequences, 25% to 40% of them singletons. CDR1 is DFQATT and CDR2 is SNEGSKA in the germline V gene (reference sequence). This CDR3 is 16 amino acids long. V was clipped by 1 base and J by 6 bases; unmatched bases: 12. Sequenced material: axillary lymph node tissue. The chain recombines TRBV20-1 with TRBJ2-3; 8 bases fit TRBD2. The origin of this receptor is a female donor with breast cancer. Some clones in this sample may be carry-over from other donors' samples. The CDR3 region has the DNA TGCAGTGCTAGAGGCCCGGGACTAGTGAGGGGTGATACGCAGTATTTT. The encoded protein is CSARGPGLVRGDTQYF.